Sequencing of this T cell receptor (beta chain) was carried out in a study of blood T cell repertoires in COVID-19. Study-level background: Collection of acute and convalescent COVID-19 samples took place in the United States, Italy and Spain. The analysed material was cDNA or gDNA that came from T cells, B-cell-depleted T cells, or PBMCs.

Trimming left V 5 bases short and J 4 bases short, with 21 bases between. This CDR3 spans 17 amino acids. Per the study methods: Scientists estimated how many nucleated cells there were by amplifying reference gene primers. Libraries were prepared by immunoSEQ multiplex PCR; TCRdb keeps only in-frame clonotypes and omits some of them. The V and J calls and clone size were taken over from that table, and D and trimming were inferred from the DNA. The data hold 250,000 or so clones, with 88% observed a single time. The chain uses TRBV6-7 and TRBJ2-4; D perhaps matches TRBD1 (6 bases). TRBV6-7 falls under the ORF class, with uncertain function. The TCR comes from a young woman with acute or convalescent COVID-19. The specimen was peripheral blood. In DNA form, the CDR3 reads TGTGCCAGCAGTCAACAGCCCAACAGGGCAGTTAAAAACATTCAGTACTTC. This translates into CASSQQPNRAVKNIQYF.